These 30 T cell receptor beta chains came from one sample sequenced in a study of cytomegalovirus exposure and HLA in healthy donors. Researchers ran the PCR with 60 Vbeta and 13 Jbeta primers. The repertoire was sequenced with immunoSEQ multiplex PCR; TCRdb's copy has only in-frame clones and lacks some. This sample has about 160,000 clones, with 70% to 85% found just once. Sequencing input: PBMCs. The receptors here all came from a man aged 50-60 years in good health and CMV-seropositive.

The chain's CDR3 is CASSYAGLYAEQYF. The CDR3 region has the DNA TGTGCCAGCAGTTACGCAGGATTATACGCCGAGCAGTACTTC. The rearrangement joins TRBV6-5 to TRBJ2-7, with D unclear. V was pared by 2 bases and J by 6 bases, with 14 bases between. This CDR3 spans 14 amino acids. Germline CDR1 reads MNHEY; CDR2 reads SVGAGI.

As DNA, the CDR3 is TGCGCCAGCAGTAAGCCACCGGGACAACTCGCAGATACGCAGTATTTT. This codes for CASSKPPGQLADTQYF. This chain uses TRBV10-2 with TRBJ2-3, with D tentatively TRBD1 (6 bases). Germline V CDR1 and CDR2: WSHSY, SAAADI. With 5 bases removed from V and 4 bases from J, the gap between germline ends came to 19 bases. The CDR3 loop spans 16 amino acids.

This chain connects TRBV6-1 to TRBJ2-7, with a possible D match to TRBD2 (6 bases). There are 15 residues in the CDR3. The germline CDR1 and CDR2 sequences are MNHNS and SASEGT. V shed 8 bases and J shed 7 bases, with 24 bases lying between them. CDR3 coding DNA: TGTGCCAGCCCCCCTATGGGAGGAGCGTCAAGGGAGCAGTACTTC. It translates to CASPPMGGASREQYF.

The rearrangement links TRBV5-1 to TRBJ2-3; 12 bases fit TRBD1. Germline assignment: CDR1 SGHRS and CDR2 YFSETQ. With V trimmed by 0 bases and J by 0 bases, 8 bases remained unmatched. This CDR3 spans 19 amino acids. For the CDR3, the DNA is TGCGCCAGCAGCTTGGCCGGGACAGGGGGCCTTTTGAGCACAGATACGCAGTATTTT. Translated, it gives CASSLAGTGGLLSTDTQYF. Full variable domain (missing parts from reference TRBV5-1 and TRBJ2-3): KAGVTQTPRYLIKTRGQQVTLSCSPISGHRSVSWYQQTPGQGLQFLFEYFSETQRNKGNFPGRFSGRQFSNSRSEMNVSTLELGDSALYLCASSLAGTGGLLSTDTQYFGPGTRLTVL.

The rearrangement uses TRBV27 and TRBJ2-5; maybe TRBD2 (5 bases). Germline CDR1 MNHEY, CDR2 SMNVEV (reference sequence). This CDR3 has 14 residues. V was clipped by 8 bases and J by 1 base, with 14 bases between them. In DNA, the CDR3 is TGTGCCAGCCGCGGGCCCTGGGCCCAAGAGACCCAGTACTTC. Protein: CASRGPWAQETQYF.

The CDR3 here is CASSQDPWGGGGNQPQHF. As DNA, the CDR3 is TGCGCCAGCAGCCAAGACCCGTGGGGGGGCGGGGGGAACCAGCCCCAGCATTTT. The chain combines TRBV4-1 with TRBJ1-5; possibly TRBD1 for D (6 bases). The CDR3 spans 18 residues. Germline lookup yields CDR1 MGHRA and CDR2 YSYEKL. V was shortened by 0 bases and J by 7 bases, with 22 bases between the two germline ends.

The CDR3 nucleotides are TGTGCCACCGCCTGGGACAGGGGCACAGATACGCAGTATTTT. It codes for CATAWDRGTDTQYF. V usage is TRBV6-1 and J usage is TRBJ2-3; 9 bases line up with TRBD1. The CDR3 is made up of 14 amino acids. Germline V gene lookup returns CDR1 MNHNS and CDR2 SASEGT. V was pared by 10 bases and J by 1 base, with 6 bases of the junction left unmatched.

This chain connects TRBV6-5 to TRBJ2-7; D possibly corresponds to TRBD2 (6 bases). The CDR3 runs 14 residues. The V gene lost 0 bases and the J gene lost 3 bases, with 9 bases spanning the gap. In germline, CDR1 is MNHEY, CDR2 SVGAGI. The CDR3 spells CASSYSEGLYEQYF. Here the CDR3 DNA reads TGTGCCAGCAGTTACTCGGAGGGCCTCTACGAGCAGTACTTC.

This clone was seen a few times. The chain uses TRBV28 and TRBJ1-2, with D possibly matching TRBD1 (6 bases). V dropped 8 bases and J dropped 3 bases, with 28 bases sitting between them. This CDR3 is 18 amino acids long. Germline loops: CDR1 MDHEN, CDR2 SYDVKM. The CDR3 region is CASVDELLTVGAHYGYTF. The CDR3 DNA reads TGTGCCAGCGTCGACGAACTCTTGACCGTGGGGGCTCACTATGGCTACACCTTC.

This clone was counted a few times. The J gene is TRBJ1-2, the V gene TRBV5-1; D possibly corresponds to TRBD1 (6 bases). V gave up 4 bases and J gave up 3 bases, with 13 bases separating them. Germline CDR1 is SGHRS and CDR2 is YFSETQ. This CDR3 is 14 amino acids long. CDR3 sequence (DNA): TGCGCCAGCAGCCCGAGGGCAGGGGACTATGGCTACACCTTC. This translates into CASSPRAGDYGYTF. Drawing the rest from reference TRBV5-1 and TRBJ1-2, the complete variable domain is KAGVTQTPRYLIKTRGQQVTLSCSPISGHRSVSWYQQTPGQGLQFLFEYFSETQRNKGNFPGRFSGRQFSNSRSEMNVSTLELGDSALYLCASSPRAGDYGYTFGSGTRLTVV.

This chain connects TRBV6-5 to TRBJ2-7; D uncertain. Trimming left V 5 bases short and J 4 bases short, with 6 bases between. The CDR3 covers 11 residues. The germline V gene encodes CDR1 MNHEY and CDR2 SVGAGI. The CDR3 loop is CASSTEYEQYF. DNA for the CDR3: TGTGCCAGCAGTACAGAATACGAGCAGTACTTC.

This chain uses TRBV5-1 with TRBJ2-1, with D unclear. Deletions cut 4 bases from V and 8 bases from J, with 10 bases between. Looked up from germline, CDR1 is SGHRS and CDR2 is YFSETQ. The CDR3 runs 12 residues. CDR3 nucleotides: TGCGCCAGCAGCGACGGGTATTATGAGCAGTTCTTC. Residues: CASSDGYYEQFF.

This chain links TRBV5-1 with TRBJ2-7; 12 bases line up with TRBD1. V shed 3 bases, J shed 7 bases, and the junction held 5 bases outside the gene matches. The CDR3 runs 14 residues. The germline V gene has CDR1 SGHRS and CDR2 YFSETQ. CDR3: CASSWGQGAREQYF. In DNA, the CDR3 is TGCGCCAGCAGCTGGGGACAGGGGGCGCGGGAGCAGTACTTC.

The chain links TRBV7-9 to TRBJ2-7, with D possibly matching TRBD2 (5 bases). Per the germline V gene, CDR1 is SEHNR and CDR2 is FQNEAQ (reference sequence). V shed 5 bases and J shed 4 bases, with 15 bases lying between them. The CDR3 has 14 residues. The DNA of the CDR3 is TGTGCCAGCAGCCCAAGTCAACGGGGATACGAGCAGTACTTC. This translates into CASSPSQRGYEQYF.

The chain links TRBV7-8 to TRBJ1-3, with D possibly TRBD1 on 6 matching bases. V gave up 1 base and J gave up 0 bases, with 13 bases separating them. Germline assignment: CDR1 SGHVS and CDR2 FQNEAQ. CDR3 length: 17 residues. This CDR3 is CASSLEGQGYSGNTIYF. CDR3 nucleotides: TGTGCCAGCAGCTTAGAGGGGCAGGGGTACTCTGGAAACACCATATATTTT.

A few counts support this clone. The V gene is TRBV11-2, the J gene TRBJ2-3, with TRBD1 as a possible D gene (6 bases). V was cut by 2 bases and J by 2 bases, with 14 bases left in between. The CDR3 consists of 16 residues. CDR1 and CDR2 (germline): SGHAT, FQNNGV. Here the CDR3 DNA reads TGTGCCAGCAGCTTACTCTCCAGGGGAAACACAGATACGCAGTATTTT. As protein: CASSLLSRGNTDTQYF.

The rearrangement links TRBV14 to TRBJ1-1, with a weak D call TRBD1 (5 bases). This CDR3 is built from 15 residues. Trimming removed 2 bases at V and 5 bases at J, with 15 bases between. From germline, CDR1 is SGHDN and CDR2 FVKESK. The DNA of the CDR3 is TGTGCCAGCAGCCAAATCCAGGGTCTAGGGACTGAAGCTTTCTTT. Translating gives CASSQIQGLGTEAFF.

The chain links TRBV7-2 to TRBJ2-5; 7 nucleotides align to TRBD1. J gave up 11 bases and V 1 base, and 4 bases lay outside the gene matches. There are 12 residues in the CDR3. Germline V gene sequence: CDR1 SGHTA, CDR2 FQGNSA. CDR3 in DNA: TGTGCCAGCAGCTTAGACAGGGGTAAGCAGTACTTC. Translating it yields CASSLDRGKQYF. The full variable domain, rest sourced from reference TRBV7-2 and TRBJ2-5, is GAGVSQSPSNKVTEKGKDVELRCDPISGHTALYWYRQSLGQGLEFLIYFQGNSAPDKSGLPSDRFSAERTGGSVSTLTIQRTQQEDSAVYLCASSLDRGKQYFGPGTRLLVL.

The rearrangement uses TRBV6-1 and TRBJ2-3; TRBD2 matches at 13 bases. This CDR3 has 15 amino acids. The V and J ends lost 6 bases and 3 bases, in that order; junction bases with no gene match: 3. Germline V gene sequence: CDR1 MNHNS, CDR2 SASEGT. This chain's CDR3 is CASSPGLAGTDTQYF. CDR3 in DNA: TGTGCCAGCAGCCCGGGACTAGCGGGGACAGATACGCAGTATTTT.

The chain employs TRBV4-1 and TRBJ1-1, with TRBD1 as a possible D gene (5 bases). The CDR3 is 15 residues long. CDR1 is MGHRA and CDR2 is YSYEKL in the germline V gene. The V end lost 0 bases, the J end lost 4 bases, and 12 bases lay between the germline ends. DNA of the CDR3: TGCGCCAGCAGCCAAGAGGACATGCGAGTCACTGAAGCTTTCTTT. Protein: CASSQEDMRVTEAFF.

To note about this clone: Other nucleotide sequences from this sample produce the same CDR3. The DNA for the CDR3 is TGCAGCGTTGAGGAAGGGCTGGGACAGGGAGCTTTCTTT. The encoded protein is CSVEEGLGQGAFF. This sequence joins TRBV29-1 and TRBJ1-1; 9 bases match TRBD1. Per germline, CDR1 SQVTM and CDR2 ANQGSEA. V shed 3 bases and J 10 bases; nucleotides not matched to a gene: 9. There are 13 residues in the CDR3. Filled out from reference TRBV29-1 and TRBJ1-1, the complete variable domain reads SAVISQKPSRDICQRGTSLTIQCQVDSQVTMMFWYRQQPGQSLTLIATANQGSEATYESGFVIDKFPISRPNLTFSTLTVSNMSPEDSSIYLCSVEEGLGQGAFFGQGTRLTVV.

The V and J genes are TRBV21-1 and TRBJ1-4; the D segment call TRBD1 is taken from the table without a DNA check. TRBV21-1 is labeled a pseudogene. The CDR3 has 15 residues. This CDR3 is CASSKRGTGGEKLFF. Written as DNA, the CDR3 is TGTGCCAGCAGCAAACGGGGAACAGGGGGTGAAAAACTGTTTTTT.

A note on this clone: Distinct nucleotide sequences in the sample also encode this CDR3. The chain combines TRBV5-1 with TRBJ2-5; TRBD1 matches at 9 bases. The CDR3 is made up of 14 amino acids. Germline CDR1 and CDR2: SGHRS and YFSETQ. V gave up 3 bases and J gave up 5 bases; unmatched junction bases: 5. DNA of the CDR3: TGCGCCAGCAGCTCCACAGGGGGCCTTGAGACCCAGTACTTC. It encodes CASSSTGGLETQYF. Using reference TRBV5-1 and TRBJ2-5 for the parts outside the CDR3, the full variable domain is KAGVTQTPRYLIKTRGQQVTLSCSPISGHRSVSWYQQTPGQGLQFLFEYFSETQRNKGNFPGRFSGRQFSNSRSEMNVSTLELGDSALYLCASSSTGGLETQYFGPGTRLLVL.

The V call is TRBV10-3, the J call TRBJ1-4; the match to TRBD1 covers 8 bases. The CDR3 extends over 13 amino acids. V shed 3 bases, J shed 7 bases, and the junction held 1 base outside the gene matches. Germline lookup yields CDR1 ENHRY and CDR2 SYGVKD. In nucleotides, the CDR3 is TGTGCCATCAGTGATGACAGGGGTGAAAAACTGTTTTTT. Its translation: CAISDDRGEKLFF.

Comment on this clone: An end of the junction differs from the germline gene, which may be a read error. The chain couples TRBV7-7 to TRBJ2-1; maybe TRBD1 (5 bases). Germline V lookup: CDR1 SSHAT, CDR2 FNYEAQ (reference sequence). The CDR3 runs 15 residues. The chain's CDR3 is CASSLDPGPYNEQFF. The DNA for the CDR3 is TGTGCTAGCAGCTTAGATCCAGGGCCCTACAATGAGCAGTTCTTC.

This clone was seen only a few times. The chain couples TRBV28 to TRBJ2-2; TRBD1 agrees at 11 bases. The V gene end was trimmed by 2 bases and the J gene end by 7 bases; junction bases not matched to a gene: 9. Germline CDR1 and CDR2: MDHEN and SYDVKM. The CDR3 has 17 amino acids. The DNA of the CDR3 is TGTGCCAGCAGTTTAAATTACGGGACAGGGGGAATCGGGGAGCTGTTTTTT. Its translation: CASSLNYGTGGIGELFF.

J is TRBJ1-3 and V is TRBV9; D remains ambiguous. Per germline, CDR1 SGDLS and CDR2 YYNGEE. The V gene lost 2 bases and the J gene lost 0 bases, with 6 bases spanning the gap. The CDR3 spans 14 residues. The CDR3 region has the DNA TGTGCCAGCAGCGTGTACGGCTCTGGAAACACCATATATTTT. This sequence encodes CASSVYGSGNTIYF.

The chain couples TRBV18 to TRBJ1-5; 7 bases are a match to TRBD1. Per the germline V gene, CDR1 is KGHSH and CDR2 is LQKENI. This CDR3 has 16 residues. V shed 3 bases and J 1 base; nucleotides not matched to a gene: 6. CDR3 bases: TGTGCCAGCTCACCTCTGGAGGGGGCAAGCAATCAGCCCCAGCATTTT. It translates to CASSPLEGASNQPQHF. Filled out from reference TRBV18 and TRBJ1-5, the complete variable domain reads NAGVMQNPRHLVRRRGQEARLRCSPMKGHSHVYWYRQLPEEGLKFMVYLQKENIIDESGMPKERFSAEFPKEGPSILRIQQVVRGDSAAYFCASSPLEGASNQPQHFGDGTRLSIL.

This chain joins TRBV4-1 and TRBJ1-1; D possibly corresponds to TRBD1 (5 bases). CDR3 length: 16 residues. Looked up from germline, CDR1 is MGHRA and CDR2 is YSYEKL. Between the trimmed V and J ends, which lost 1 base and 4 bases, there was a span of 16 bases. CDR3 sequence: CASSQGVRQGSTEAFF. The CDR3 bases are TGCGCCAGCAGCCAAGGGGTTCGGCAGGGAAGCACTGAAGCTTTCTTT.

The CDR3 nucleotides read TGTGCCAGCAGTGAGGCAGTAAAAGTCTCTGGAAACACCATATATTTT. This translates into CASSEAVKVSGNTIYF. This chain connects TRBV6-1 to TRBJ1-3, with unresolved D. The CDR3 extends over 16 amino acids. V lost 3 bases to trimming and J lost 0 bases, with 12 bases between them. Germline V CDR1 and CDR2: MNHNS, SASEGT.